Listed below are T cell receptor beta chains from one sample, sequenced in a study of blood T cells in healthy people across ages. TCRdb itself ran the 5' RACE reads through MiXCR, one entry per CDR3 protein. The table has some 1.1 million distinct CDR3 sequences, more than 30% seen once. Sequencing input: blood. Every receptor here comes from a man aged 18 to 30 in good health. CDR3s include the opening cysteine and the closing phenylalanine or tryptophan. A D gene is named only where the DNA matches it firmly. Not every row has a clone size; where given, it reads once, few, many or a size class.

D gene	clone size	V gene	J gene	CDR3 length	CDR3 DNA	CDR3 protein
-	few	TRBV11-2	TRBJ2-3	15	TGTGCCAGCAGCTTAATCGGGCAGTTCACAGATACGCAGTATTTT	CASSLIGQFTDTQYF
-	-	TRBV20-1	TRBJ1-2	12	TGCAGTACTAGGGAAGGGGCACATGGCTACACCTTC	CSTREGAHGYTF
-	few	TRBV20-1	TRBJ2-3	13	TGCAGTGCTACGGGACCAGTTATCGATACGCAGTATTTT	CSATGPVIDTQYF
-	-	TRBV20-1	TRBJ2-1	15	TGCAGTGCTAGATCACCCGGCCGCTCCTACAATGTGCAGTTCTTC	CSARSPGRSYNVQFF
-	-	TRBV10-3	TRBJ1-1	12	TGTGCCATCAGTGAGTCGACCGTTGAAGCTTTCTTT	CAISESTVEAFF
TRBD1	-	TRBV3-1	TRBJ1-2	15	TGTGCCAGCAGCCAAGCCCCGGACAGGGACTATGGCTACACCTTC	CASSQAPDRDYGYTF
-	-	TRBV27	TRBJ2-2	16	TGTGCCAGCAGTTTTCGTCCGGACTTGAACACCGGGGAGCTGTTTTTT	CASSFRPDLNTGELFF
-	-	TRBV7-8	TRBJ1-5	15	TGTGCCAGCAGCTTAGTGGGCAGACTCAATCAGCCCCAGCATTTT	CASSLVGRLNQPQHF
TRBD1	few	TRBV7-2	TRBJ2-3	16	TGTGCCAGCAGCTTAACGACAGGGGCGATCACAGATACGCAGTATTTT	CASSLTTGAITDTQYF
TRBD1	few	TRBV12-3/TRBV12-4	TRBJ2-3	15	TGTGCCAGCAGCCACAGACAGGGGTTTCTGGATACGCAGTATTTT	CASSHRQGFLDTQYF
TRBD2	-	TRBV7-2	TRBJ2-3	18	TGTGCCAGCACCCCGACTAGCGGGGAGGTTTGGGAGGCAGATACGCAGTATTTT	CASTPTSGEVWEADTQYF
-	-	TRBV29-1	TRBJ2-3	15	TGCAGCGTTGGAATCGACCCTCCCTCTGTTTATACGCAGTATTTT	CSVGIDPPSVYTQYF
-	many	TRBV4-3	TRBJ2-3	13	TGCGCCAGCAGCCGCATCTCCGAGGATACGCAGTATTTT	CASSRISEDTQYF
TRBD1	-	TRBV5-8	TRBJ2-4	12	TGTGCCAGCAGCTGGGGACAGGCGGCCCAGTACTTC	CASSWGQAAQYF